The clone carrying this T cell receptor (beta chain) was seen more than once but under ten times. The antigen is unknown. The source of the sample is a study of T cells in Graves' hyperthyroidism and ophthalmopathy. At the level of the study: Before treatment of any kind, peripheral blood was taken at initial diagnosis. Notes on the study in general: Most clonotypes expanded in the thyroid (above 0.001) were also present in blood.

The CDR3 regions of TCR beta were amplified from RNA transcripts. The study used the HTBI primer set for a first-round RT-PCR of the TCR CDR3. MiXCR, applied by TCRdb to the multiplex PCR reads, yields one record per CDR3 protein. The data show over 250,000 distinct CDR3 sequences, 22% seen once. The V gene lost 6 bases and the J gene lost 1 base, with 12 bases spanning the gap. There are 13 residues in the CDR3. The germline gives CDR1 SQVTM, CDR2 ANQGSEA. The source is a young man with Graves' ophthalmopathy. Specimen: blood. The chain employs TRBV29-1 and TRBJ1-1; TRBD1 might be the D (6 bases). The CDR3 sequence is CSVGARGNTEAFF. CDR3 coding DNA: TGCAGCGTGGGGGCTCGAGGGAACACTGAAGCTTTCTTT.